This TCR beta chain comes out of a study of blood T cell repertoires in COVID-19. Study-wide context: Samples taken during acute and convalescent COVID-19 were collected in the United States, Italy and Spain. T cells, B-cell-depleted T cells, or PBMCs provided the cDNA or gDNA that served as material.

In the source study's methods: Cell counts per sample came from amplifying reference gene primers. Method: immunoSEQ multiplex PCR; TCRdb's copy keeps in-frame clones and lacks some. That table gives V, J and clone size, and the DNA gave D and trimming. Of around 77,000 clones detected, under 95% appear once; the ten largest clones hold about 15%. The receptor was derived from a woman of 80 years or more with active or convalescent COVID-19. Sequences were obtained from peripheral blood.

Written as DNA, the CDR3 is TGTGCCAGCAGCTCGGGACAGGCCCGCAATCAGCCCCAGCATTTT. Translation: CASSSGQARNQPQHF. The rearrangement uses TRBV7-9 and TRBJ1-5; 8 bases agree with TRBD1. Germline assignment: CDR1 SEHNR and CDR2 FQNEAQ (reference sequence). The CDR3 is 15 amino acids. Losses at the gene ends were 4 bases for V and 2 bases for J; bases not matched to a gene: 4.